A single sample is the source of the 26 T cell receptor beta chains below, sequenced in a study of T cell responses to AZD1222 COVID-19 vaccine. Profiling relied on immunoSEQ multiplex PCR, and the TCRdb table lists in-frame clones only, not all of them. Among over 45,000 clones listed, 70% to 90% were seen once. The sequenced sample was peripheral blood, obtained 28 days after the second AZD1222 dose. The receptor source for this set is an adult who received the AZD1222 COVID-19 vaccine.

J is TRBJ1-5 and V is TRBV4-1; D gene uncertain. There are 17 residues in the CDR3. With 3 bases removed from V and 2 bases from J, the gap between germline ends came to 17 bases. The V gene's germline CDR1 is MGHRA and CDR2 YSYEKL. The CDR3 protein is CASSHLGREWRNQPQHF. CDR3 DNA sequence: TGCGCCAGCAGCCACCTTGGGAGGGAATGGCGCAATCAGCCCCAGCATTTT.

The chain couples TRBV4-2 to TRBJ2-1; 11 bases are shared with TRBD2. Trimming cost V 0 bases and J 9 bases; bases outside gene matches: 10. The CDR3 totals 17 residues. Germline lookup yields CDR1 LGHNA and CDR2 YNFKEQ. The CDR3 loop is CASSQDVGLAGGREQFF. CDR3 DNA: TGTGCCAGCAGCCAAGATGTTGGGCTAGCGGGGGGTCGTGAGCAGTTCTTC.

The chain has TRBV7-2 and TRBJ2-3, with 10 bases lining up with TRBD2. Trimming at V came to 8 bases and at J to 2 bases, leaving 7 bases not matched to a gene. CDR1 is SGHTA and CDR2 is FQGNSA in the germline V gene. This CDR3 has 15 amino acids. CDR3 sequence: CASVPTSGFTDTQYF. The CDR3 region has the DNA TGTGCCAGCGTTCCGACTAGCGGGTTCACAGATACGCAGTATTTT.

The J gene is TRBJ1-4, the V gene TRBV10-1; TRBD1 might be the D (5 bases). The V gene's germline CDR1 is WNHNN and CDR2 SYGVQD (reference sequence). The CDR3 is 13 amino acids. V was shortened by 10 bases and J by 5 bases, with 14 bases between the two germline ends. Here the CDR3 DNA reads TGCGCCACCCAACCCCGGGGGAATGAAAAACTGTTTTTT. It yields the protein CATQPRGNEKLFF.

The J gene is TRBJ1-1, the V gene TRBV7-8; D is unresolved. Germline V lookup: CDR1 SGHVS, CDR2 FQNEAQ. CDR3 length: 11 amino acids. The ends were cut back, 5 bases at V and 8 bases at J, with 9 bases in the middle. The CDR3 bases are TGTGCCAGCAGCCTACGCTTGGAAGCTTTCTTT. Translation: CASSLRLEAFF. Variable domain in full (rest from reference TRBV7-8 and TRBJ1-1): GAGVSQSPRYKVAKRGQDVALRCDPISGHVSLFWYQQALGQGPEFLTYFQNEAQLDKSGLPSDRFFAERPEGSVSTLKIQRTQQEDSAVYLCASSLRLEAFFGQGTRLTVV.

CDR3 coding DNA: TGTGCCAGCAGCGTAGATGGGGGGCAGGATGAAAAACTGTTTTTT. Translating gives CASSVDGGQDEKLFF. V and J are TRBV9 and TRBJ1-4; a possible D gene is TRBD1 (6 bases). The V end was cut by 0 bases, the J end by 6 bases, with 12 bases between. CDR3 length: 15 residues. CDR1 is SGDLS, CDR2 YYNGEE, per germline.

The genes are TRBV28 and TRBJ2-7, with 8 bases aligning to TRBD2. The ends lost 7 bases at V and 6 bases at J; junction bases unmatched: 2. The CDR3 loop spans 11 amino acids. Germline CDR1 and CDR2: MDHEN and SYDVKM. The CDR3 nucleotides read TGTGCCAGCACCCGGGGGGGCGAGCAGTACTTC. Translating it yields CASTRGGEQYF.

The V gene is TRBV3-1 (or the pseudogene TRBV3-2), the J gene TRBJ2-7; the match to TRBD2 covers 8 bases. Trimming took 6 bases from V and 1 from J; bases not matched to a gene: 8. This CDR3 spans 15 amino acids. Germline V gives CDR1 LGHDT, CDR2 YNNKEL (reference sequence). The CDR3 coding sequence is TGTGCCAGCAGTTATAGCGGGGCCTTATCCTACGAGCAGTACTTC. This translates into CASSYSGALSYEQYF.

The CDR3, as DNA: TGTGCCAGCGCCCAGCGGGACAGGGTAAACGAGCAGTACTTC. Its translation is CASAQRDRVNEQYF. The genes are TRBV5-6 and TRBJ2-7, with 9 bases identical to TRBD1. V was pared by 7 bases and J by 5 bases, with 10 bases of the junction left unmatched. The germline V gene encodes CDR1 SGHDT and CDR2 YYEEEE. This CDR3 is 14 amino acids long.

The chain carries TRBV5-1 and TRBJ1-6, with D possibly matching TRBD1 (5 bases). The CDR3 consists of 15 residues. Trimming removed 1 base from V and 5 bases from J, with 10 bases in between. CDR1 SGHRS and CDR2 YFSETQ come from the germline V gene. DNA of the CDR3: TGCGCCAGCAGCTTGTCAGGGTACGATAATTCACCCCTCCACTTT. This codes for CASSLSGYDNSPLHF.

The chain has TRBV9 and TRBJ2-1; 7 bases are shared with TRBD1. The V segment lost 3 bases and the J segment 3 bases; nucleotides outside the gene matches: 6. The CDR3 runs to 15 residues. Germline-derived CDR1 and CDR2 are SGDLS and YYNGEE. CDR3 sequence reads: CASSAQTGLYNEQFF. The DNA for the CDR3 is TGTGCCAGCAGCGCTCAGACAGGGCTCTACAATGAGCAGTTCTTC.

The chain links TRBV7-2 to TRBJ1-2; possibly TRBD1 for D (6 bases). CDR1 is SGHTA and CDR2 is FQGNSA in the germline V gene. The CDR3 extends over 12 amino acids. V was trimmed by 6 bases and J by 7 bases, leaving 12 bases between them. As DNA, the CDR3 is TGTGCCAGCAGTCAGGGGAATCGTGGCTACACCTTC. Protein sequence: CASSQGNRGYTF.

The chain links TRBV3-1 (or the pseudogene TRBV3-2) to TRBJ1-2; D is ambiguous. The CDR3 covers 10 residues. CDR1 is LGHDT and CDR2 is YNNKEL in the germline V gene (reference sequence). V was shortened by 5 bases and J by 10 bases, with 8 bases between the two germline ends. Written as DNA, the CDR3 is TGTGCCAGCAGCGGTGGGCTCTACACCTTC. Its protein product is CASSGGLYTF.

In its sample, this clone was seen a few times. V gene TRBV11-2 combines with J gene TRBJ1-5; D unresolved. The V gene's germline CDR1 is SGHAT and CDR2 FQNNGV. The CDR3 extends over 15 amino acids. V was trimmed by 6 bases and J by 1 base, leaving 13 bases between them. The CDR3 loop reads CASSYEGGSNQPQHF. The CDR3 nucleotides read TGTGCCAGCAGTTATGAAGGCGGGAGCAATCAGCCCCAGCATTTT.

The rearrangement links TRBV21-1 to TRBJ2-7; the table's D call, TRBD1, was not checked against the DNA. TRBV21-1 has pseudogene status. This CDR3 has 15 residues. In DNA, the CDR3 is TGTGCCAGCACCAAAAGGGGGATAAGCTCCTACGAGCAGTACTTC. Amino acids: CASTKRGISSYEQYF.

The chain employs TRBV28 and TRBJ2-7; 11 bases line up with TRBD2. Trimming removed 7 bases from V and 4 bases from J; junction bases left unmatched: 18. The CDR3 spans 18 residues. The germline V gene has CDR1 MDHEN and CDR2 SYDVKM. CDR3: CASISLGGASGGTYEQYF. CDR3 bases: TGTGCCAGCATCAGTTTGGGAGGGGCTAGCGGGGGGACATACGAGCAGTACTTC.

The chain carries TRBV10-3 and TRBJ2-1; D assignment may be TRBD1 or TRBD2 (5 bases each). CDR1 ENHRY and CDR2 SYGVKD come from the germline V gene. The germline V and J ends were trimmed by 3 bases and 4 bases, with 22 bases remaining between them. The CDR3 runs 18 residues. CDR3 residues: CAISDSSVRPGLYNEQFF. The CDR3 bases are TGTGCCATCAGTGACTCGAGTGTGAGGCCGGGGCTTTACAATGAGCAGTTCTTC.

This chain joins TRBV6-2 or TRBV6-3 and TRBJ2-3; D uncertain. The germline V gene has CDR1 MNHEY and CDR2 SVGEGT. CDR3 length: 12 residues. Trimming shortened V by 5 bases and J by 4 bases, and 7 bases separated the two germline ends. The CDR3 reads CASSRYSDTQYF. The DNA for the CDR3 is TGTGCCAGCAGTAGGTATTCAGATACGCAGTATTTT.

In its sample, this clone was seen once. The chain combines TRBV7-3 with TRBJ2-1; D remains ambiguous. Looked up from germline, CDR1 is SGHTA and CDR2 is FQGTGA. The ends were cut back, 3 bases at V and 4 bases at J, with 10 bases in the middle. The length of the CDR3 is 14 residues. The CDR3 here is CASSFGNLYNEQFF. The DNA of the CDR3 is TGTGCCAGCAGCTTTGGGAACTTGTACAATGAGCAGTTCTTC.

The chain carries TRBV9 and TRBJ2-1, with 7 bases fitting TRBD2. The V gene's germline CDR1 is SGDLS and CDR2 YYNGEE. Trimming at V came to 4 bases and at J to 5 bases, leaving 6 bases not matched to a gene. The CDR3 consists of 14 residues. The CDR3, as DNA: TGTGCCAGCAGCATAGCCGGGACTAACAATGAGCAGTTCTTC. It translates to CASSIAGTNNEQFF.

The chain recombines TRBV15 with TRBJ1-2, with TRBD1 identical over 7 bases. The germline gives CDR1 LNHNV, CDR2 YYDKDF (reference sequence). This CDR3 comprises 15 residues. V gave up 3 bases and J gave up 6 bases; unmatched junction bases: 10. CDR3 loop: CATSRRYRGDHGYTF. CDR3 coding DNA: TGTGCCACCAGCAGGAGATACAGGGGAGATCATGGCTACACCTTC. Using reference TRBV15 and TRBJ1-2 for the parts outside the CDR3, the full variable domain is DAMVIQNPRYQVTQFGKPVTLSCSQTLNHNVMYWYQQKSSQAPKLLFHYYDKDFNNEADTPDNFQSRRPNTSFCFLDIRSPGLGDTAMYLCATSRRYRGDHGYTFGSGTRLTVV.

The V call is TRBV7-8, the J call TRBJ1-4; tentative D call: TRBD1 (5 bases). Germline CDR1 and CDR2: SGHVS and FQNEAQ. The CDR3 has 15 amino acids. Trimming took off 2 bases at V and 4 bases at J, with 11 bases between the two ends. In DNA, the CDR3 is TGTGCCAGCAGCTTATCTACCCAGGGTAATGAAAAACTGTTTTTT. Amino acids: CASSLSTQGNEKLFF.

The CDR3 loop is CSVVGGRGRTEAFF. The CDR3 coding sequence is TGCAGCGTTGTTGGCGGGAGGGGTCGCACTGAAGCTTTCTTT. The rearrangement uses TRBV29-1 and TRBJ1-1; tentatively, D is TRBD1 (5 bases). The CDR3 contains 14 residues. Trimming removed 4 bases at V and 4 bases at J, with 16 bases between. Germline lookup yields CDR1 SQVTM and CDR2 ANQGSEA.

This chain joins TRBV28 and TRBJ2-7; no clear D gene. The length of the CDR3 is 12 residues. Trimming shortened V by 6 bases and J by 4 bases, and 10 bases separated the two germline ends. Germline V gene data show CDR1 as MDHEN and CDR2 as SYDVKM. The CDR3 sequence: CASRSSRYEQYF. DNA of the CDR3: TGTGCCAGCAGATCAAGTAGGTACGAGCAGTACTTC. Combining the CDR3 with reference TRBV28 and TRBJ2-7 gives the whole variable domain DVKVTQSSRYLVKRTGEKVFLECVQDMDHENMFWYRQDPGLGLRLIYFSYDVKMKEKGDIPEGYSVSREKKERFSLILESASTNQTSMYLCASRSSRYEQYFGPGTRLTVT.

This rearrangement joins TRBV9 to TRBJ2-7; TRBD1 matches 9 bases. Unmatched junction bases numbered 4, after V lost 4 bases and J lost 2 bases. Germline CDR1 and CDR2: SGDLS and YYNGEE. The CDR3 runs to 14 residues. CDR3 sequence: CASSPGQGAYEQYF. The CDR3 region has the DNA TGTGCCAGCAGCCCGGGACAGGGAGCCTACGAGCAGTACTTC.

The chain uses TRBV4-2 and TRBJ1-1, with TRBD1 identical over 7 bases. This CDR3 comprises 14 residues. Unmatched junction bases numbered 12, after V lost 6 bases and J lost 8 bases. The V gene's germline CDR1 is LGHNA and CDR2 YNFKEQ. CDR3 residues: CASRQSGAGGEAFF. The DNA of the CDR3 is TGTGCCAGCAGACAAAGCGGGGCAGGGGGAGAAGCTTTCTTT.